What follows are 21 T cell receptor beta chains derived from one specimen sequenced in a study of T cell responses to AZD1222 COVID-19 vaccine. Generated by immunoSEQ multiplex PCR, the TCRdb table keeps only in-frame clones and is missing some. This sample yields 85,000 to 130,000 clones, of which roughly 86% are seen a single time; approximately 3% belongs to the top ten. The source was peripheral blood, collected 28 days after the second dose of the MenACWY control vaccine. These receptors originate from an adult who received the MenACWY meningococcal vaccine as a control.

This clone showed up just a few times. J is TRBJ1-1 and V is TRBV6-2 or TRBV6-3; D is unclear. Trimming took off 2 bases at V and 6 bases at J, with 16 bases between the two ends. Germline V gives CDR1 MNHEY, CDR2 SVGEGT. This CDR3 spans 15 amino acids. CDR3 DNA sequence: TGTGCCAGCAGTTACCCCGGAAGGTCGTTGGCTGAAGCTTTCTTT. Translating it yields CASSYPGRSLAEAFF.

V is TRBV18 and J is TRBJ1-1; 10 bases align to TRBD1. J gave up 3 bases and V 3 bases, and 10 bases lay outside the gene matches. In germline, CDR1 is KGHSH, CDR2 LQKENI. There are 17 residues in the CDR3. CDR3 nucleotides: TGTGCCAGCTCACCGTCCCGACAGGGGGCCTTGGACACTGAAGCTTTCTTT. It encodes CASSPSRQGALDTEAFF.

The gene calls are TRBV6-5 and TRBJ1-3, with D unresolved. V lost 0 bases and J lost 0, with 9 bases in between. Germline V gene data show CDR1 as MNHEY and CDR2 as SVGAGI. This CDR3 comprises 16 residues. The chain's CDR3 is CASSYSRHNSGNTIYF. The CDR3 DNA reads as TGTGCCAGCAGTTACTCGAGACACAACTCTGGAAACACCATATATTTT.

DNA of the CDR3: TGTGCCAGCAGCCCGCCCGAGGGATCGGGCATTCAGTACTTC. Translating gives CASSPPEGSGIQYF. This chain connects TRBV5-5 to TRBJ2-4; possible D gene TRBD2, 5 bases. The length of the CDR3 is 14 residues. The germline V and J ends were trimmed by 4 bases and 9 bases, with 17 bases remaining between them. CDR1 and CDR2 (germline): SGHKS, YYEKEE (reference sequence). Filled out from reference TRBV5-5 and TRBJ2-4, the complete variable domain reads DAGVTQSPTHLIKTRGQQVTLRCSPISGHKSVSWYQQVLGQGPQFIFQYYEKEERGRGNFPDRFSARQFPNYSSELNVNALLLGDSALYLCASSPPEGSGIQYFGAGTRLSVL.

V and J are TRBV7-9 and TRBJ2-5, with 10 bases identical to TRBD1. Germline CDR1 and CDR2: SEHNR and FQNEAQ (reference sequence). The CDR3 extends over 16 amino acids. After removal of 3 bases from V and 2 bases from J, the junction contained 6 bases not matched to a gene. CDR3 residues: CASSLDRGMVQETQYF. CDR3 sequence (DNA): TGTGCCAGCAGCTTGGACAGGGGGATGGTGCAAGAGACCCAGTACTTC.

This clone was recorded a few times. This chain links TRBV3-1 (or the pseudogene TRBV3-2) with TRBJ1-5, with D maybe TRBD1 (5 bases). From germline, CDR1 is LGHDT and CDR2 YNNKEL (reference sequence). V was shortened by 5 bases and J by 0 bases, with 11 bases between the two germline ends. The CDR3 is 15 residues long. The CDR3: CASSLGQGSNQPQHF. The CDR3 DNA is TGTGCCAGCAGCTTGGGGCAGGGTAGCAATCAGCCCCAGCATTTT.

CDR3 sequence: CASTAQGGEQYF. Written as DNA, the CDR3 is TGCGCCAGCACCGCCCAGGGGGGCGAGCAGTACTTC. The rearrangement uses TRBV10-2 and TRBJ2-7; the D gene is possibly TRBD1 (7 bases). CDR3 length: 12 amino acids. V was cut by 7 bases and J by 6 bases, with 13 bases left in between. Germline V gene lookup returns CDR1 WSHSY and CDR2 SAAADI.

This clone was detected once. The CDR3 loop is CASSFASNSPLHF. DNA for the CDR3: TGTGCCAGCAGCTTTGCGTCCAATTCACCCCTCCACTTT. The chain uses TRBV7-9 and TRBJ1-6; no definite D call. The germline V gene has CDR1 SEHNR and CDR2 FQNEAQ (reference sequence). Trimming stripped 3 bases from V and 7 bases from J, with 7 bases between. The CDR3 has 13 amino acids.

This chain joins TRBV9 and TRBJ1-1; no firm D call. CDR1 SGDLS and CDR2 YYNGEE come from the germline V gene. The V and J ends lost 3 bases and 5 bases respectively, with 11 bases between them. The CDR3 runs 13 residues. CDR3 in DNA: TGTGCCAGCAGCGCGGACCTACGGACTGAAGCTTTCTTT. This translates into CASSADLRTEAFF.

The rearrangement uses TRBV3-1 (or the pseudogene TRBV3-2) and TRBJ2-7; 12 nucleotides line up with TRBD2. Germline loops: CDR1 LGHDT, CDR2 YNNKEL (reference sequence). The CDR3 runs to 16 residues. Unmatched junction bases numbered 6, after V lost 1 base and J lost 5 bases. As DNA, the CDR3 is TGTGCCAGCAGCCAAGCCCTAGCGGGGGGGGGCGACGAGCAGTACTTC. This gives the protein CASSQALAGGGDEQYF.

The rearrangement joins TRBV5-1 to TRBJ2-7, with TRBD1 matching over 7 bases. CDR1 SGHRS and CDR2 YFSETQ come from the germline V gene. The CDR3 totals 16 residues. V shed 3 bases and J 1 base; nucleotides not matched to a gene: 10. For the CDR3, the DNA is TGCGCCAGCAGCTCCCCAACAGGGGTAGAGTCCTACGAGCAGTACTTC. Protein sequence: CASSSPTGVESYEQYF.

CDR3 amino acids: CASSLRRVETQYF. Here the CDR3 DNA reads TGTGCCAGCAGTTTACGGCGGGTGGAGACCCAGTACTTC. The genes are TRBV12-3 or TRBV12-4 and TRBJ2-5; D perhaps matches TRBD2 (5 bases). This CDR3 comprises 13 residues. The ends were cut back, 2 bases at V and 5 bases at J, with 9 bases in the middle.

The chain employs TRBV27 and TRBJ1-2; D remains ambiguous. Germline CDR1 MNHEY, CDR2 SMNVEV (reference sequence). This CDR3 is built from 13 residues. Trimming removed 6 bases at V and 3 bases at J, with 11 bases between. The CDR3 DNA sequence: TGTGCCAGCAGCCCATTAGCTGACTATGGCTACACCTTC. This gives the protein CASSPLADYGYTF.

The rearrangement links TRBV19 to TRBJ1-1; 7 bases match TRBD1. Germline lookup yields CDR1 LNHDA and CDR2 SQIVND (reference sequence). The CDR3 length is 15 residues. After removal of 7 bases from V and 1 base from J, the junction contained 9 bases not matched to a gene. The CDR3: CASTPNRGWNTEAFF. The CDR3 bases are TGTGCCAGTACCCCTAACAGGGGTTGGAACACTGAAGCTTTCTTT.

This chain links TRBV18 with TRBJ1-2, with 9 positions matching TRBD1. CDR3 size: 14 residues. From germline, CDR1 is KGHSH and CDR2 LQKENI. J lost 7 bases, V lost 5 bases, and 8 bases had no gene match. CDR3 in DNA: TGTGCCAGCTCAACGGGACAGGGAGGGTTTGGCTACACCTTC. Its protein is CASSTGQGGFGYTF.

The CDR3 nucleotides are TGCGCCAGCAGCCAAGAATTGTCGGTGGCCAAAAACATTCAGTACTTC. Protein product: CASSQELSVAKNIQYF. This chain connects TRBV4-1 to TRBJ2-4; D gene ambiguous. The CDR3 spans 16 residues. Germline CDR1 reads MGHRA; CDR2 reads YSYEKL. Trimming shortened V by 0 bases and J by 1 base, and 10 bases separated the two germline ends.

This clone was counted a few times. The chain combines TRBV9 with TRBJ2-7, with D unresolved. The CDR3 runs to 16 residues. V lost 0 bases to trimming and J lost 3 bases, with 16 bases between them. The germline V gene has CDR1 SGDLS and CDR2 YYNGEE. CDR3 residues: CASSVDSGSSGYEQYF. As DNA, the CDR3 is TGTGCCAGCAGCGTAGATAGTGGTTCCTCGGGCTACGAGCAGTACTTC. Drawing the rest from reference TRBV9 and TRBJ2-7, the complete variable domain is DSGVTQTPKHLITATGQRVTLRCSPRSGDLSVYWYQQSLDQGLQFLIQYYNGEERAKGNILERFSAQQFPDLHSELNLSSLELGDSALYFCASSVDSGSSGYEQYFGPGTRLTVT.

The chain uses TRBV7-9 and TRBJ2-2; D uncertain. Germline CDR1 SEHNR, CDR2 FQNEAQ (reference sequence). Trimming took off 3 bases at V and 0 bases at J, with 8 bases between the two ends. The length of the CDR3 is 15 residues. The CDR3 DNA follows: TGTGCCAGCAGCTTCAGTTCAGCGAACACCGGGGAGCTGTTTTTT. Translation gives CASSFSSANTGELFF.

The chain recombines TRBV11-2 with TRBJ2-4; 8 positions match TRBD1. This CDR3 comprises 19 residues. Per the germline V gene, CDR1 is SGHAT and CDR2 is FQNNGV. V lost 4 bases and J lost 3; bases outside the gene matches: 17. CDR3 protein: CASSSNHPKQGEVKNIQYF. The DNA for the CDR3 is TGTGCCAGCAGCTCAAACCACCCGAAACAGGGGGAGGTCAAAAACATTCAGTACTTC.

In its sample, this clone was seen once. The chain links TRBV6-2 or TRBV6-3 to TRBJ2-2; D is possibly TRBD2 (5 bases). Trimming removed 5 bases from V and 5 bases from J, with 15 bases in between. The CDR3 has 15 residues. Looked up from germline, CDR1 is MNHEY and CDR2 is SVGEGT. The CDR3 spells CASSHPRGTTGELFF. DNA of the CDR3: TGTGCCAGCAGTCACCCCCGGGGTACGACCGGGGAGCTGTTTTTT.

This clone was seen only once. The gene calls are TRBV9 and TRBJ2-1, with 10 bases fitting TRBD2. V lost 3 bases and J lost 7; bases outside the gene matches: 7. There are 15 residues in the CDR3. Germline CDR1 is SGDLS and CDR2 is YYNGEE. The CDR3 is CASSESGGAGNEQFF. The CDR3 DNA follows: TGTGCCAGCAGCGAGAGCGGGGGGGCCGGGAATGAGCAGTTCTTC.